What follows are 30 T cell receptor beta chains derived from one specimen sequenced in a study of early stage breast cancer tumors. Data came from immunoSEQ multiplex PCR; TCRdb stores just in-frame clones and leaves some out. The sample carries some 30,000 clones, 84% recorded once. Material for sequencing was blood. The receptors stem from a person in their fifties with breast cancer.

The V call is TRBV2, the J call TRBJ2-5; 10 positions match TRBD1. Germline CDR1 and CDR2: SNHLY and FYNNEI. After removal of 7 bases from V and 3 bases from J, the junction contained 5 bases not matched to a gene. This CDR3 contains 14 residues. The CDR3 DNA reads TGTGCCAGCATCCGGGACAGGGGAGAAGAGACCCAGTACTTC. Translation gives CASIRDRGEETQYF.

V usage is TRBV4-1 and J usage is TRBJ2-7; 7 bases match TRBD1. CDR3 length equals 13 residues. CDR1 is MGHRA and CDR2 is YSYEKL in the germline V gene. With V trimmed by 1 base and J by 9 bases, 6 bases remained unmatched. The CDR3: CASSQGLGGGQYF. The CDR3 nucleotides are TGCGCCAGCAGCCAAGGTTTAGGGGGCGGGCAGTACTTC.

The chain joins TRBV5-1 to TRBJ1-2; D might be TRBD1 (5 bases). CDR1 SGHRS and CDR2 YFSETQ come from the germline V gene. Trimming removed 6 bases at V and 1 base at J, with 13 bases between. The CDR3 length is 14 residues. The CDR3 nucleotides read TGCGCCAGCACCCCGTCGGGGGATAACTATGGCTACACCTTC. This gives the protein CASTPSGDNYGYTF.

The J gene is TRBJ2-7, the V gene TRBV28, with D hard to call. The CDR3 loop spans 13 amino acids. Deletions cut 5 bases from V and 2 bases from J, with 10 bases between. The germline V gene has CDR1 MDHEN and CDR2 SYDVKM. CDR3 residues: CASSPYSPYEQYF. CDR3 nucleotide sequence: TGTGCCAGCAGTCCATACAGCCCCTACGAGCAGTACTTC. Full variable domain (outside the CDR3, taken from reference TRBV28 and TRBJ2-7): DVKVTQSSRYLVKRTGEKVFLECVQDMDHENMFWYRQDPGLGLRLIYFSYDVKMKEKGDIPEGYSVSREKKERFSLILESASTNQTSMYLCASSPYSPYEQYFGPGTRLTVT.

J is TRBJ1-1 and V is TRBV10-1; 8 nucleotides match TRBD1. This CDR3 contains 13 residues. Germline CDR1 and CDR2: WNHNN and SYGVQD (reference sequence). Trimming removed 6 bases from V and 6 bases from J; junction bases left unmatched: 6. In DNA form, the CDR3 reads TGCGCCAGCAGAGAAGACAGGGGTGCTGAAGCTTTCTTT. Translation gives CASREDRGAEAFF.

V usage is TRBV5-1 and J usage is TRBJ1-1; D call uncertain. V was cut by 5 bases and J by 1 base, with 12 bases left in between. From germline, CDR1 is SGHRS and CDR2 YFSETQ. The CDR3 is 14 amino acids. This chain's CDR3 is CASRYEGGNTEAFF. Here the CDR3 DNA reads TGCGCCAGCAGGTATGAGGGCGGGAACACTGAAGCTTTCTTT.

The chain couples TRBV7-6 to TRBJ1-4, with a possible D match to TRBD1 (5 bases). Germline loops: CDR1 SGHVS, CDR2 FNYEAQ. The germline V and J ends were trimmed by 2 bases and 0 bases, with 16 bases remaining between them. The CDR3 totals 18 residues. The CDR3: CASSLSVLGGATNEKLFF. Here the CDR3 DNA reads TGTGCCAGCAGCTTAAGTGTTCTTGGGGGTGCAACTAATGAAAAACTGTTTTTT.

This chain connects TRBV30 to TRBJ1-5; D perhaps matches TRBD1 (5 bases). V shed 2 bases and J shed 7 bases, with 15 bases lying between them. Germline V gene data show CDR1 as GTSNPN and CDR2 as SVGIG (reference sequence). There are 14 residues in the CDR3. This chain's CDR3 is CAWSQLQGRQPQHF. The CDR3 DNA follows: TGTGCCTGGAGTCAACTTCAGGGACGACAGCCCCAGCATTTT. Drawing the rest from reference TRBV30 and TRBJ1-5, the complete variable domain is SQTIHQWPATLVQPVGSPLSLECTVEGTSNPNLYWYRQAAGRGLQLLFYSVGIGQISSEVPQNLSASRPQDRQFILSSKKLLLSDSGFYLCAWSQLQGRQPQHFGDGTRLSIL.

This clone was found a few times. The CDR3 nucleotides are TGCGCCAGCAAGCACAGTACCACAGATACGCAGTATTTT. Translating it yields CASKHSTTDTQYF. The V and J genes are TRBV5-1 and TRBJ2-3; D is uncertain. The V gene lost 6 bases and the J gene lost 2 bases, with 10 bases spanning the gap. The V gene's germline CDR1 is SGHRS and CDR2 YFSETQ. CDR3 length: 13 amino acids. The full variable domain, its missing parts supplied by reference TRBV5-1 and TRBJ2-3, is KAGVTQTPRYLIKTRGQQVTLSCSPISGHRSVSWYQQTPGQGLQFLFEYFSETQRNKGNFPGRFSGRQFSNSRSEMNVSTLELGDSALYLCASKHSTTDTQYFGPGTRLTVL.

The CDR3 DNA follows: TGTGCCAGCAGTTGGACAGGCCGGATGGCTCAGCCCCAGCATTTT. The encoded protein is CASSWTGRMAQPQHF. This chain connects TRBV2 to TRBJ1-5; 7 nucleotides match TRBD1. CDR1 and CDR2 from the germline V gene are SNHLY and FYNNEI. The CDR3 consists of 15 residues. The V segment lost 5 bases and the J segment 6 bases; nucleotides outside the gene matches: 10.

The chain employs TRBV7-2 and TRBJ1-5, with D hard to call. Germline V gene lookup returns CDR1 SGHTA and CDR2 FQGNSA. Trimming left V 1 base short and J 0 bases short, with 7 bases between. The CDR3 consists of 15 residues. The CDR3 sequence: CASSLDPYSNQPQHF. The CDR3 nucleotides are TGTGCCAGCAGCTTAGACCCATATAGCAATCAGCCCCAGCATTTT.

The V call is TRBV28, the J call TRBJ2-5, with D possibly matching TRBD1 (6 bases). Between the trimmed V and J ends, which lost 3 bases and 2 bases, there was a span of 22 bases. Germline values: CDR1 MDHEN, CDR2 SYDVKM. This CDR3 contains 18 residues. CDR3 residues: CASSLGTPKATSQETQYF. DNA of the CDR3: TGTGCCAGCAGTTTGGGGACACCTAAGGCGACATCTCAAGAGACCCAGTACTTC.

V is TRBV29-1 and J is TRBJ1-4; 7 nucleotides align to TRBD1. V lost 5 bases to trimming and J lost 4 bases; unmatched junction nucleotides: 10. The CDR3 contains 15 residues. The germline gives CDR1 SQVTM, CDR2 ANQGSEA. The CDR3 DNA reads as TGCAGCGTTCAGACAGGGCGGTTAGGTAATGAAAAACTGTTTTTT. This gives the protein CSVQTGRLGNEKLFF.

The DNA for the CDR3 is TGTGCCAGCAGCTATAGCGGGGGAGAAGAGACCCAGTACTTC. Its protein is CASSYSGGEETQYF. V is TRBV6-5 and J is TRBJ2-5; 9 positions match TRBD2. There are 14 residues in the CDR3. Germline CDR1 reads MNHEY; CDR2 reads SVGAGI. With V trimmed by 6 bases and J by 3 bases, 5 bases remained unmatched.

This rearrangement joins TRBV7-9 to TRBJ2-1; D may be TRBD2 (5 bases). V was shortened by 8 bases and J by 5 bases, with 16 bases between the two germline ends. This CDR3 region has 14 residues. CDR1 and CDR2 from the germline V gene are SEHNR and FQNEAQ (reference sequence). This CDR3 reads CASGPSRTNNEQFF. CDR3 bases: TGTGCCAGCGGACCTAGCCGAACAAACAATGAGCAGTTCTTC.

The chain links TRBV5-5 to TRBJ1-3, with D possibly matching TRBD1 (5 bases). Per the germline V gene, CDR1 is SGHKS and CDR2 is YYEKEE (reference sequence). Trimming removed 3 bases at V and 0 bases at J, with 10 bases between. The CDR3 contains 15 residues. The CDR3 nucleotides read TGTGCCAGCAGCTATCGGGGCTTCTCTGGAAACACCATATATTTT. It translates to CASSYRGFSGNTIYF.

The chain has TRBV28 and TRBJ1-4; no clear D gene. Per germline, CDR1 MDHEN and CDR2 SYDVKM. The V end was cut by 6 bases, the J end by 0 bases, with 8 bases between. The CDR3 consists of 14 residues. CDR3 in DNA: TGTGCCAGCAGCCACAGAGCAACTAATGAAAAACTGTTTTTT. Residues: CASSHRATNEKLFF.

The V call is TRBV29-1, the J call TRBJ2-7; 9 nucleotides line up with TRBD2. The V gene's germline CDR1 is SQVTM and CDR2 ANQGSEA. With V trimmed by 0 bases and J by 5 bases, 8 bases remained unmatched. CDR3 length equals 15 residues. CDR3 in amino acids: CSVEELSSGIHEQYF. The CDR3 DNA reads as TGCAGCGTTGAAGAATTGTCTAGCGGGATTCACGAGCAGTACTTC.

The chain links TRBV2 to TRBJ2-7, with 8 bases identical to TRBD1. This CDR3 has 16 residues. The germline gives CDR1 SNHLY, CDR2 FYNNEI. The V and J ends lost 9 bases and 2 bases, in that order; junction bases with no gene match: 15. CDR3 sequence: CASKKGAAGGPYEQYF. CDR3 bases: TGTGCCAGTAAGAAGGGGGCGGCAGGGGGCCCCTACGAGCAGTACTTC.

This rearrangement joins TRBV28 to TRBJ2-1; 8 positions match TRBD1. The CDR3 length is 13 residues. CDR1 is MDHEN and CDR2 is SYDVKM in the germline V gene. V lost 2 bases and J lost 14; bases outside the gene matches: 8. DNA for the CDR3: TGTGCCAGCAGTTTACCCTCTGGACAGGGTGAGTTCTTC. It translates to CASSLPSGQGEFF. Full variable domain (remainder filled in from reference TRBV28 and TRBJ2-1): DVKVTQSSRYLVKRTGEKVFLECVQDMDHENMFWYRQDPGLGLRLIYFSYDVKMKEKGDIPEGYSVSREKKERFSLILESASTNQTSMYLCASSLPSGQGEFFGPGTRLTVL.

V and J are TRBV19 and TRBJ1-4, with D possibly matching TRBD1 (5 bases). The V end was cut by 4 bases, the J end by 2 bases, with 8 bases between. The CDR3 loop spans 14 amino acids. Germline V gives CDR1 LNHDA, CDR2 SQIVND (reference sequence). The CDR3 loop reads CASSTGLTNEKLFF. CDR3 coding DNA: TGTGCCAGTAGTACAGGGCTCACTAATGAAAAACTGTTTTTT.

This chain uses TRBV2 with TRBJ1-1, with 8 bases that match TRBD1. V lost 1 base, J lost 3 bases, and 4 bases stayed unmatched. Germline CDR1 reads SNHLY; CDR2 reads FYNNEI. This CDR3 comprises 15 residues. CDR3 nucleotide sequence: TGTGCCAGCAGTGAAGATACAGGGGGGGACACTGAAGCTTTCTTT. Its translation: CASSEDTGGDTEAFF.

The CDR3 sequence: CASRGDPNTEAFF. The CDR3 DNA sequence: TGTGCCAGTCGTGGGGATCCGAACACTGAAGCTTTCTTT. The rearrangement links TRBV19 to TRBJ1-1; D unresolved. Germline CDR1 reads LNHDA; CDR2 reads SQIVND (reference sequence). CDR3 length: 13 residues. Between the trimmed V and J ends, which lost 8 bases and 1 base, there was a span of 11 bases.

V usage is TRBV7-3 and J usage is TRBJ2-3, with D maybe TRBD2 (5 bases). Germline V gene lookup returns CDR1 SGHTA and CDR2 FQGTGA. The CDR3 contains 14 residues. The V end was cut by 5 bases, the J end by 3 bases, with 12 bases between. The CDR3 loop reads CASSASLATDTQYF. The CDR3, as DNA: TGTGCCAGCAGCGCCAGCCTAGCTACAGATACGCAGTATTTT.

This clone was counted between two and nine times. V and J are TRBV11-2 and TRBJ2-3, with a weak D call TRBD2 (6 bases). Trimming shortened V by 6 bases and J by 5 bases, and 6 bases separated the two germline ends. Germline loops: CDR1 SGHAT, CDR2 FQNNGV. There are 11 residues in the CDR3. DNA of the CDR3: TGTGCCAGCAGGCGGGGAGATACGCAGTATTTT. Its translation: CASRRGDTQYF.

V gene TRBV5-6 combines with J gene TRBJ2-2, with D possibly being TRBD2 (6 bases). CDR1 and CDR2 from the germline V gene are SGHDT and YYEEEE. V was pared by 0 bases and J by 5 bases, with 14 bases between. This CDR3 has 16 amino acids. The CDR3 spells CASSLEVRAGTGELFF. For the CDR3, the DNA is TGTGCCAGCAGCTTGGAGGTCAGGGCGGGGACCGGGGAGCTGTTTTTT. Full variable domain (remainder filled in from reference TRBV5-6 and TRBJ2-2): DAGVTQSPTHLIKTRGQQVTLRCSPKSGHDTVSWYQQALGQGPQFIFQYYEEEERQRGNFPDRFSGHQFPNYSSELNVNALLLGDSALYLCASSLEVRAGTGELFFGEGSRLTVL.

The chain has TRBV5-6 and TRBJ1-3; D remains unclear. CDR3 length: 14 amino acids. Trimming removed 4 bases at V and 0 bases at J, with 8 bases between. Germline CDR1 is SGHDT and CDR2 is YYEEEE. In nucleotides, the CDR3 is TGTGCCAGCAGCGGACGAGGCTCTGGAAACACCATATATTTT. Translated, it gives CASSGRGSGNTIYF.

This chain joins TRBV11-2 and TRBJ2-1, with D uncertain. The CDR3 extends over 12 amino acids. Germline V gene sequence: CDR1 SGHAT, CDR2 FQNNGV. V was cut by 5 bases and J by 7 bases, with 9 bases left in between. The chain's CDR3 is CASSIDSNEQFF. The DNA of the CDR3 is TGTGCCAGCAGCATTGATAGTAATGAGCAGTTCTTC.

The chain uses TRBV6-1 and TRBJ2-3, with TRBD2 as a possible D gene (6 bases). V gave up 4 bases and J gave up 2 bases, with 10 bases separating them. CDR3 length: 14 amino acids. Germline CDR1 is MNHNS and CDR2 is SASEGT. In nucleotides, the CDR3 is TGTGCCAGCAGTGTAGCGGCTATCACAGATACGCAGTATTTT. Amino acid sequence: CASSVAAITDTQYF.

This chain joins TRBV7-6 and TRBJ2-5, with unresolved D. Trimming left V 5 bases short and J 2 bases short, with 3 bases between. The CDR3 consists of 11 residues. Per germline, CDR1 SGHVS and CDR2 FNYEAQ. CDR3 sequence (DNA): TGTGCCAGCAGCGATCAAGAGACCCAGTACTTC. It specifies CASSDQETQYF.